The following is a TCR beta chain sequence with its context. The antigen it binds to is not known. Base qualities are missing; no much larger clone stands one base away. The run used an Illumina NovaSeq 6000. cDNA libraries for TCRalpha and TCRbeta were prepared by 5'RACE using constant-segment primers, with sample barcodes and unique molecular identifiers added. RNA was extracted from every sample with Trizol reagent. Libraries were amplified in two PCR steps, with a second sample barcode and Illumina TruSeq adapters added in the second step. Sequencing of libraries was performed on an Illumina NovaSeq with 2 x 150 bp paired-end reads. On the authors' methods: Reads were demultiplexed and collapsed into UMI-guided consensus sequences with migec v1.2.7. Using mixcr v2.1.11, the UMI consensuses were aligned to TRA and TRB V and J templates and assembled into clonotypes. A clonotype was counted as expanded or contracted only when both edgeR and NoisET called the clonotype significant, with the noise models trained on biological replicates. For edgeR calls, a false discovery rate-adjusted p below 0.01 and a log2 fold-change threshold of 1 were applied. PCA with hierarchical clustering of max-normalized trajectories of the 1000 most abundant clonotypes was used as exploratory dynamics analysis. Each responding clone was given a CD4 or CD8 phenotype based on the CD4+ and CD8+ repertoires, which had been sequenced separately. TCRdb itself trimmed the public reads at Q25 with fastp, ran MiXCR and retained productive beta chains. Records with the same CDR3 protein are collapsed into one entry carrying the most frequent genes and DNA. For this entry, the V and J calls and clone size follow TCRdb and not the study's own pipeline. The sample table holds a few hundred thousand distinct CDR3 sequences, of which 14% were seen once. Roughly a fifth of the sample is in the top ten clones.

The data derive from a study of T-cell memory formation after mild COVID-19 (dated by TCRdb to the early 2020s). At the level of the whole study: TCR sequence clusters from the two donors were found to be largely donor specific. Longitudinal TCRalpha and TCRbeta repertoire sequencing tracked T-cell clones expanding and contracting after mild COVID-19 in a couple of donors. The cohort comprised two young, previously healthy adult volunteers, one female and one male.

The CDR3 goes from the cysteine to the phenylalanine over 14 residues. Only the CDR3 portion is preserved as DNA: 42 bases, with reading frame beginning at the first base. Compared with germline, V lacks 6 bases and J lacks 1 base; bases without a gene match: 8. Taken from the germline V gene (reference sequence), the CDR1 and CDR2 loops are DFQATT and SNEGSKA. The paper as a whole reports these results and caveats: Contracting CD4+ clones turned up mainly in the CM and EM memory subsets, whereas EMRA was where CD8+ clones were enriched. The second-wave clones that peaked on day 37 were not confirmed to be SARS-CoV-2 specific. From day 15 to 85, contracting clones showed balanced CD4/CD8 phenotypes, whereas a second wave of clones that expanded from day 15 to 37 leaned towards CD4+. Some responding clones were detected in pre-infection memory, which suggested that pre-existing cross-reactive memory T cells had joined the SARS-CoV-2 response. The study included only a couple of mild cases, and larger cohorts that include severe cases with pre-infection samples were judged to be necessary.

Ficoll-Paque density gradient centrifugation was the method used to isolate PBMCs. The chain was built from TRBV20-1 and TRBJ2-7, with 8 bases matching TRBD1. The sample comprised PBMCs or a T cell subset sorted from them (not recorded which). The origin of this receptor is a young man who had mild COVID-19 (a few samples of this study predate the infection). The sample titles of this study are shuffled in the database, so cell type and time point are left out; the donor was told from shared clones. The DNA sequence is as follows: TGCAGTGCCACACCCAGGGACAGGTCCTACGAGCAGTACTTC. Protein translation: CSATPRDRSYEQYF.